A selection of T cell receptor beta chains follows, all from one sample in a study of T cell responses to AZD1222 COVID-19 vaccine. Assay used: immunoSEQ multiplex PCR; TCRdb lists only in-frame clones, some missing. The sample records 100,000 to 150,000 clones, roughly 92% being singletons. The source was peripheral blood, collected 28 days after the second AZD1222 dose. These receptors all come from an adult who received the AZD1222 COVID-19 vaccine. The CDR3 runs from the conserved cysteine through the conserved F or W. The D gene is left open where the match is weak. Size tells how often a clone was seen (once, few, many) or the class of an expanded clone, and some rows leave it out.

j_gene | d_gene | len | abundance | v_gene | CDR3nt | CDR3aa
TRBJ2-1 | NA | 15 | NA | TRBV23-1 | TGCGCCAGCAGTCAAATTTATAGGACCTACAATGAGCAGTTCTTC | CASSQIYRTYNEQFF
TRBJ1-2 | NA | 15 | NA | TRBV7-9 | TGTGCCAGCAGCTTAGAAGCTGCGGCGTCCTATGGCTACACCTTC | CASSLEAAASYGYTF
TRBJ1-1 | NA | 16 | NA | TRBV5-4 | TGTGCCAGCAGCCAGGGGTTGCCTCTTGAGGACACTGAAGCTTTCTTT | CASSQGLPLEDTEAFF
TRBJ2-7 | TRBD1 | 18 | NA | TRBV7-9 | TGTGCCAGCAGCTCCCCCCTGGACAGGCTACGACGACTTTACGAGCAGTACTTC | CASSSPLDRLRRLYEQYF
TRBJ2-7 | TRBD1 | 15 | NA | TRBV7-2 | TGTGCCAGCAGCTTAGCGGGGACAGTACTATACGAGCAGTACTTC | CASSLAGTVLYEQYF
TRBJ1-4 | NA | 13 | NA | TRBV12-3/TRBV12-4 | TGTGCCAGCAGTCAATTACAGTCTGAAAAACTGTTTTTT | CASSQLQSEKLFF
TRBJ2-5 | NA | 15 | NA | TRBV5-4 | TGTGCCAGCAGCTTGGCCGGCAGCTTCCAAGAGACCCAGTACTTC | CASSLAGSFQETQYF
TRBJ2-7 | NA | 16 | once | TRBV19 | TGTGCCAGTAGTATGAAAATGGACGCATATTCCTACGAGCAGTACTTC | CASSMKMDAYSYEQYF
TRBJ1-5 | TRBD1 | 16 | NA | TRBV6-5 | TGTGCCAGCAGTTCCGGGGACAGGGCGAGGCATCAGCCCCAGCATTTT | CASSSGDRARHQPQHF
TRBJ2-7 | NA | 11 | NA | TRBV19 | TGTGCCAGTAGCGACCTCTACGAGCAGTACTTC | CASSDLYEQYF
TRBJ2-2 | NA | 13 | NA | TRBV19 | TGTGCCAGTAGTAGGCGGGTTACCGGGGAGCTGTTTTTT | CASSRRVTGELFF
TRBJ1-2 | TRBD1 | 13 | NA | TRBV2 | TGTGCCAGCAGCCGGGACAGCAACTATGGCTACACCTTC | CASSRDSNYGYTF
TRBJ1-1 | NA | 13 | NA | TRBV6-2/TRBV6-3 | TGTGCCAGCAGTTATCCTCGGGTAGGGGAAGCTTTCTTT | CASSYPRVGEAFF
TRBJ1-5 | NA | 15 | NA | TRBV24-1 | TGTGCCACCAGTGATACTACAGGGAGCAATCAGCCCCAGCATTTT | CATSDTTGSNQPQHF
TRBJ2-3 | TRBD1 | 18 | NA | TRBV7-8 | TGTGCCAGCAGCGAAACATTGAGGGGGCCTTATTCTCCAGATACGCAGTATTTT | CASSETLRGPYSPDTQYF
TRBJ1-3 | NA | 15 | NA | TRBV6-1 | TGTGCCAGCAGTGACCACAGGGTAGCTGGAAACACCATATATTTT | CASSDHRVAGNTIYF
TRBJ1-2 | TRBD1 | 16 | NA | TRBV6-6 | TGTGCCAGCAGTTACGGGAGGAGACAGGGGGCGCAGGGCTACACCTTC | CASSYGRRQGAQGYTF
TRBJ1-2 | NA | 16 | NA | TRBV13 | TGTGCCAGCAGCCCCTCCCGGGTGGGGGATGACTATGGCTACACCTTC | CASSPSRVGDDYGYTF
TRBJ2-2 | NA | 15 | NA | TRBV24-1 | TGTGCCACCAGTGACAATAGGGGAGGCACCGGGGAGCTGTTTTTT | CATSDNRGGTGELFF
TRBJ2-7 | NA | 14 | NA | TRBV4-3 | TGCGCCAGCAGCCAAGATCGTCAGAAGAACGAGCAGTACTTC | CASSQDRQKNEQYF
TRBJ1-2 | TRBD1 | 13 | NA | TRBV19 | TGTGCCGCCCAGGGACAGGGAAACTATGGCTACACCTTC | CAAQGQGNYGYTF
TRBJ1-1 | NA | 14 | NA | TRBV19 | TGTGCCAGTAGTGAACAAATCGCGAACACTGAAGCTTTCTTT | CASSEQIANTEAFF
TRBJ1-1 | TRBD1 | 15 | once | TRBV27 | TGTGCCAGCAGTTCGCCAGGGGGGGCGAACACTGAAGCTTTCTTT | CASSSPGGANTEAFF
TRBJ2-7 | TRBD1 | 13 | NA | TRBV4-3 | TGCGCCAGCAGCCGGGGACAGCTCTACGAGCAGTACTTC | CASSRGQLYEQYF
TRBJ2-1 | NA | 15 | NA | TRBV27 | TGTGCCAGCAGTTTTATACGGGTAGGGAACAATGAGCAGTTCTTC | CASSFIRVGNNEQFF
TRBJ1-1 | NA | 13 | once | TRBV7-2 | TGTGCCAGCAGCTTCGGACAGCAAACTGAAGCTTTCTTT | CASSFGQQTEAFF
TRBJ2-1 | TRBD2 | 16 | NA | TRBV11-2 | TGTGCCAGCAGCTTAGATCGAGCGGGAGGGGTGAATGAGCAGTTCTTC | CASSLDRAGGVNEQFF
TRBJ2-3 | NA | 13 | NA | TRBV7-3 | TGTGCCAGCAGCCTGGAGGGGGGACGGGGGCAGTATTTT | CASSLEGGRGQYF
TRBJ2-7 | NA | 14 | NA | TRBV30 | TGTGCCTGGAGTGGGAGGCCCCAACGGGGGGAGCAGTACTTC | CAWSGRPQRGEQYF
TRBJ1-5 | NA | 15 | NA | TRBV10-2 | TGCGCCACCGGGGTGGGGGGCGTGGGGAATCAGCCCCAGCATTTT | CATGVGGVGNQPQHF
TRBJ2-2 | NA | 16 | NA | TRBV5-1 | TGCGCCAGCAGCCACGTTATGGGGGGGAACACCGGGGAGCTGTTTTTT | CASSHVMGGNTGELFF
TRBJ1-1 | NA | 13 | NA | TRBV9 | TGTGCCAGCAGCTCCCACATGAACACTGAAGCTTTCTTT | CASSSHMNTEAFF
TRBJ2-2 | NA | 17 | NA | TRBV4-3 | TGCGCCAGCAGCTGGGGATCGGCAGGGGTGAACACCGGGGAGCTGTTTTTT | CASSWGSAGVNTGELFF
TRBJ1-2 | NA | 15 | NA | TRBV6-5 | TGTGCCAGCAGTTACTCGTTTAGTCGGGGCTATGGCTACACCTTC | CASSYSFSRGYGYTF